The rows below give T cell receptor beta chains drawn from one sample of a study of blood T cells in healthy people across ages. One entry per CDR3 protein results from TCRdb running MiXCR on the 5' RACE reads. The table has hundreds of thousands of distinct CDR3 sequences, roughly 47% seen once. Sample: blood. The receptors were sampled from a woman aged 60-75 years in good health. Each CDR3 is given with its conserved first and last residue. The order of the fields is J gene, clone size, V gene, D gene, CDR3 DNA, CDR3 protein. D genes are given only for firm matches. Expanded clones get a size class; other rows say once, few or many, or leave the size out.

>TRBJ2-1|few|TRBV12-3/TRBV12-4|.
TGTGCCAGCAGTATCGGACTTGAGAATGAGCAGTTCTTC
CASSIGLENEQFF
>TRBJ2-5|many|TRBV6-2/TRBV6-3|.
TGTGCCAGCAGTTACTCGGAAGAGACCCAGTACTTC
CASSYSEETQYF
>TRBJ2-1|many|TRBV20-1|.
TGCAGTGCTAGGACTAGTTCCAAGGAGCAGTTCTTC
CSARTSSKEQFF
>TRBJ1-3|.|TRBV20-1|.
TGCAGTGCTCTCCTCGGGGCCGGAAACACCATATATTTT
CSALLGAGNTIYF
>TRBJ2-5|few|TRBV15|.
TGTGCCACCAGCAGAGATAGAGGGACGGGGGCCCAGTACTTC
CATSRDRGTGAQYF
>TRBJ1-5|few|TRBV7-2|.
TGTGCCAGCAGCTTAGTTGGCAGGGTGGGCCAGCCCCAGCATTTT
CASSLVGRVGQPQHF
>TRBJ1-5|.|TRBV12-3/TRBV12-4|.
TGTGCCAGCAGATCCTCAGGGAAGAGGGAACAGCCCCAGCATTTT
CASRSSGKREQPQHF
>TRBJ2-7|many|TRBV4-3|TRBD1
TGCGCCAGCAGCCAAGGAGCGCAGGGGGACTACGAGCAGTACTTC
CASSQGAQGDYEQYF
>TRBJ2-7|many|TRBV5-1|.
TGCGCCAGCAGCTTGGAAGTCCCTGCCTACGAGCAGTACTTC
CASSLEVPAYEQYF
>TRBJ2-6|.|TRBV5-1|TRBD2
TGCGCCAGCAGCTTCGGGGGGATTGGGGCCAACGTCCTGACTTTC
CASSFGGIGANVLTF
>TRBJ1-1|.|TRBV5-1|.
TGCGCCAGCAGTTTGACCTCAGTGGAGAACACTGAAGCTTTCTTT
CASSLTSVENTEAFF
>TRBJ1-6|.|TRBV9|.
TGTGCCAGCAGCGTAGACAGGCTAAATTCACCCCTCCACTTT
CASSVDRLNSPLHF
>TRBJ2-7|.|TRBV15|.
TGTGCCACCAGCAGAGATCGTCAGTGGGCCTACAATGAGCAGTACTTC
CATSRDRQWAYNEQYF
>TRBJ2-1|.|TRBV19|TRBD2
TGTACCAGTAGTACAAGCGGGGGCTCTGAGCAGTTCTTC
CTSSTSGGSEQFF
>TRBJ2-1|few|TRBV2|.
TGTGCCAGCAGTGTTTGGGCGGCCAATGAGCAGTTCTTC
CASSVWAANEQFF
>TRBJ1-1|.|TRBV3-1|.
TGTGCCAGCAGCCACTTACAGGGGAACACTGAAGCTTTCTTT
CASSHLQGNTEAFF
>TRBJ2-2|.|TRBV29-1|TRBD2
TGCAGCGTTGCGGGACTAGCGGGGGGCGGGGAGCTGTTTTTT
CSVAGLAGGGELFF
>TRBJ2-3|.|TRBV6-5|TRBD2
TGTGCCAGCAGTTCAGCGGGACTTAACACAGATACGCAGTATTTT
CASSSAGLNTDTQYF
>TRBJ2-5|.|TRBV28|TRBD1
TGTGCCAGCAGTTCCCCGACAGGGTCGAAAGAGACCCAGTACTTC
CASSSPTGSKETQYF
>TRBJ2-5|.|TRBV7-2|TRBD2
TGTGCCAGCAGCCGGGGACTAGCGGGAGTTGTCCAAGAGACCCAGTACTTC
CASSRGLAGVVQETQYF
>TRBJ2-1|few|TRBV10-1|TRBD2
TGCGCCAGCAGTGATCCTAGCGGGGGTAAGGATGAGCAGTTCTTC
CASSDPSGGKDEQFF
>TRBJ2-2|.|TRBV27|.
TGTGCCAGCAGCCCCCTGGACGGGGAGCTGTTTTTT
CASSPLDGELFF
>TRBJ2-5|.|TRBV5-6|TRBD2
TGTGCCAGCAGCTCGGCTAGCGGGGCTCAAGAGACCCAGTACTTC
CASSSASGAQETQYF
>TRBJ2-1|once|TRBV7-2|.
TGTGCCAGCAGCTCACGGACAGATAGTTTAAAGGGGCAGTTCTTC
CASSSRTDSLKGQFF
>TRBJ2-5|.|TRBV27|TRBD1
TGTGCCAGCAGTCTAGGACAGGGGTTAGGTGAGACCCAGTACTTC
CASSLGQGLGETQYF
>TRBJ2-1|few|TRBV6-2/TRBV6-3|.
TGTGCCACCTTGAGCGGGCCGAGGGGAGATGAGCAGTTCTTC
CATLSGPRGDEQFF
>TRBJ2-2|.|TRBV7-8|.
TGTGCCAGCAGCTCGTTTCTGACGAACACCGGGGAGCTGTTTTTT
CASSSFLTNTGELFF
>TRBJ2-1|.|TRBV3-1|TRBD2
TGTGCCAGCAGCCAAGGGACGGGACTAGCGCTCAATGAGCAGTTCTTC
CASSQGTGLALNEQFF
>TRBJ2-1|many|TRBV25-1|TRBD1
TGTGCCAGCAGTGAAATCTCAGGGGGCACCTACAATGAGCAGTTCTTC
CASSEISGGTYNEQFF
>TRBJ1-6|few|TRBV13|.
TGTGCCAGCGCTCTGGGAATGAATAATTCACCCCTCCACTTT
CASALGMNNSPLHF
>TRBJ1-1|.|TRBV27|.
TGTGCCAGCAGTGGTAAGAACACTGAAGCTTTCTTT
CASSGKNTEAFF